The 4 T cell receptor beta chains reported below all come from one sample, sequenced in a study of blood T cells in healthy people across ages. The authors ran a second PCR of 7 to 11 cycles using a sample-barcoded 5' primer and a J-beta primer mix. TCRdb re-derived calls from the 5' RACE reads in MiXCR, one entry per CDR3 protein. The table has some 1.8 million distinct CDR3 sequences, roughly 43% seen once. Sequenced material: blood. The receptors derive from a human donor in good health.

This clonotype was seen a handful of times. V is TRBV7-2 and J is TRBJ2-1, with 10 bases that match TRBD2. Germline-derived CDR1 and CDR2 are SGHTA and FQGNSA. CDR3 length equals 18 residues. V lost 5 bases, J lost 2 bases, and 12 bases stayed unmatched. The CDR3 DNA sequence: TGTGCCAGCAGCGCACCCCGAGGAGCGGGGGGGCCCTACAATGAGCAGTTCTTC. Its protein is CASSAPRGAGGPYNEQFF.

The gene calls are TRBV10-3 and TRBJ1-1; D is unresolved. Between the trimmed V and J ends, which lost 4 bases and 5 bases, there was a span of 11 bases. CDR3 length: 13 amino acids. Germline CDR1 and CDR2: ENHRY and SYGVKD. CDR3 sequence: CAISAPPGTEAFF. CDR3 nucleotides: TGTGCCATCAGTGCCCCCCCGGGTACTGAAGCTTTCTTT.

The genes are TRBV4-1 and TRBJ2-7; no clear D gene. V lost 3 bases to trimming and J lost 3 bases, with 6 bases between them. Germline-derived CDR1 and CDR2 are MGHRA and YSYEKL. This CDR3 is 12 amino acids long. CDR3 loop: CASSHDHYEQYF. DNA for the CDR3: TGCGCCAGCAGCCACGACCACTACGAGCAGTACTTC.

This rearrangement joins TRBV29-1 to TRBJ2-7; D remains ambiguous. Trimming took 2 bases from V and 2 from J, leaving 13 bases between them. CDR1 and CDR2 (germline): SQVTM, ANQGSEA. The CDR3 extends over 14 amino acids. CDR3 protein: CSVEMASETYEQYF. The DNA of the CDR3 is TGCAGCGTTGAAATGGCCAGCGAGACCTACGAGCAGTACTTC.